Below, one T cell receptor (beta chain) is given with its context. Its antigen is still unknown. The V and J ends lost 1 base and 5 bases respectively, with 11 bases between them. Germline loops: CDR1 MGHRA, CDR2 YSYEKL. The CDR3 spans 14 residues. Via MiXCR, TCRdb re-called the 5' RACE reads, giving one row per CDR3 protein. Among some 600,000 distinct CDR3 sequences, 9% to 15% were seen once, and the ten largest hold about 16%. The record originates from a study of T cells after yellow fever vaccination. General observations from the study: Shared CD4/CD8 clonotypes were a small share, likely from convergent recombination. Reappearance after the booster was seen for most primary-vaccination clones, at roughly 96% CD4 and less than 90% CD8.

The sequence was obtained from a man in his thirties or forties who received the YFV17D yellow fever vaccine. The sample here was PBMCs, taken on the day of the yellow fever booster vaccination. This chain connects TRBV4-1 to TRBJ1-1, with D possibly matching TRBD1 (5 bases). The CDR3 nucleotides read TGCGCCAGCAGCCAAGTAGGGGCGGGAACTGAAGCTTTCTTT. This gives the protein CASSQVGAGTEAFF.